These 12 T cell receptor beta chains were all obtained from the same sample, sequenced in a study of neurological immune-mediated disorders. TCRdb fed the 5' RACE reads into MiXCR, producing one record per CDR3 protein. This table has 75,000 to 95,000 distinct CDR3 sequences, under 20% appearing once. Sequenced material: PBMCs. The receptors here all came from a woman aged 40 to 50 in good health.

This clonotype has at least ten counts. The chain uses TRBV7-2 and TRBJ2-2; D perhaps matches TRBD1 (6 bases). Germline V CDR1 and CDR2: SGHTA, FQGNSA. The CDR3 is 15 residues long. V was trimmed by 5 bases and J by 4 bases, leaving 14 bases between them. CDR3 amino acids: CASSDLLGGTGELFF. Written as DNA, the CDR3 is TGTGCCAGCAGCGACCTCCTAGGGGGCACCGGGGAGCTGTTTTTT. Complete variable domain (other parts from reference TRBV7-2 and TRBJ2-2): GAGVSQSPSNKVTEKGKDVELRCDPISGHTALYWYRQSLGQGLEFLIYFQGNSAPDKSGLPSDRFSAERTGGSVSTLTIQRTQQEDSAVYLCASSDLLGGTGELFFGEGSRLTVL.

This clonotype occurred many times. The CDR3 DNA reads TGCAGTGCTAGCGACTCGGCTAGCGGTCCCGAGCAGTTCTTC. It encodes CSASDSASGPEQFF. This chain connects TRBV20-1 to TRBJ2-1; 7 bases agree with TRBD2. Germline V gene data show CDR1 as DFQATT and CDR2 as SNEGSKA (reference sequence). Losses at the gene ends were 3 bases for V and 10 bases for J; bases not matched to a gene: 12. The CDR3 runs to 14 residues.

This clonotype was seen many times. The rearrangement joins TRBV5-1 to TRBJ2-4; the match to TRBD1 covers 9 bases. CDR1 and CDR2 from the germline V gene are SGHRS and YFSETQ. The CDR3 loop spans 16 amino acids. After removal of 0 bases from V and 0 bases from J, the junction contained 1 base not matched to a gene. CDR3: CASSLGTGVAKNIQYF. The CDR3 coding sequence is TGCGCCAGCAGCTTGGGGACAGGGGTAGCCAAAAACATTCAGTACTTC.

This clonotype was picked up many times. This rearrangement joins TRBV12-3 or TRBV12-4 to TRBJ2-3; a possible D gene is TRBD2 (7 bases). The length of the CDR3 is 15 residues. Trimming removed 6 bases at V and 2 bases at J, with 15 bases between. The CDR3 protein is CASRGGGRNTDTQYF. In DNA form, the CDR3 reads TGTGCCAGCAGAGGGGGGGGGCGGAACACAGATACGCAGTATTTT.

There are many counts of this clonotype. The chain recombines TRBV20-1 with TRBJ2-1; 10 nucleotides agree with TRBD1. V was clipped by 5 bases and J by 7 bases; unmatched bases: 8. In germline, CDR1 is DFQATT, CDR2 SNEGSKA (reference sequence). The CDR3 covers 14 residues. The CDR3 DNA sequence: TGCAGTGCTTTTGCGGGACAGGGGAGGAATGAGCAGTTCTTC. Translation gives CSAFAGQGRNEQFF.

The sample holds many counts of this clonotype. The chain joins TRBV4-3 to TRBJ2-6; 12 bases fit TRBD1. CDR3 length: 17 amino acids. The V gene's germline CDR1 is LGHNA and CDR2 YSLEER. The V gene end was trimmed by 5 bases and the J gene end by 3 bases; junction bases not matched to a gene: 5. CDR3 DNA: TGCGCCAGCAGCAAGGGACAGGGGGCGCTTGGGGCCAACGTCCTGACTTTC. Translation gives CASSKGQGALGANVLTF.

The table lists this clonotype with many counts. The chain joins TRBV4-1 to TRBJ1-2; D is unresolved. This CDR3 region has 16 residues. Germline values: CDR1 MGHRA, CDR2 YSYEKL. Trimming took off 0 bases at V and 4 bases at J, with 15 bases between the two ends. CDR3 sequence: CASSQDPSWHGYGYTF. In nucleotides, the CDR3 is TGCGCCAGCAGCCAAGACCCATCGTGGCATGGCTATGGCTACACCTTC.

This clonotype has ten or more counts. The chain carries TRBV20-1 and TRBJ2-1; D ambiguous. Per the germline V gene, CDR1 is DFQATT and CDR2 is SNEGSKA (reference sequence). The V and J ends lost 0 bases and 8 bases respectively, with 17 bases between them. This CDR3 has 15 amino acids. The CDR3 nucleotides are TGCAGTGCTAGAGATCGGAACTCCCCGACCCATGAGCAGTTCTTC. Its protein is CSARDRNSPTHEQFF.

This clonotype has a count of ten or more. The chain has TRBV15 and TRBJ2-3; 11 bases map to TRBD2. The CDR3 is made up of 18 amino acids. Germline assignment: CDR1 LNHNV and CDR2 YYDKDF (reference sequence). After removal of 4 bases from V and 5 bases from J, the junction contained 14 bases not matched to a gene. The CDR3: CATSTSWPLAGGKDTQYF. The CDR3 coding sequence is TGTGCCACCAGCACCTCCTGGCCGCTAGCGGGGGGAAAAGATACGCAGTATTTT.

This clonotype showed up many times. The chain joins TRBV10-2 to TRBJ2-1; TRBD2 agrees at 15 bases. This CDR3 contains 16 residues. V shed 4 bases, J shed 5 bases, and the junction held 3 bases outside the gene matches. Germline V gene data show CDR1 as WSHSY and CDR2 as SAAADI. The CDR3 is CASSGGTSGGNNEQFF. The CDR3 DNA follows: TGCGCCAGCAGTGGAGGGACTAGCGGGGGGAACAATGAGCAGTTCTTC.

This clonotype has at least ten counts. The V gene is TRBV5-1, the J gene TRBJ2-4, with a tentative D call TRBD1 (5 bases). CDR1 SGHRS and CDR2 YFSETQ come from the germline V gene. Trimming took off 3 bases at V and 5 bases at J, with 15 bases between the two ends. This CDR3 contains 15 residues. The CDR3 is CASSSRQTDENIQYF. In nucleotides, the CDR3 is TGCGCCAGCAGCTCACGACAGACAGACGAAAACATTCAGTACTTC.

In its sample, this clonotype was seen many times. The rearrangement links TRBV28 to TRBJ2-3, with D hard to call. V was shortened by 4 bases and J by 5 bases, with 7 bases between the two germline ends. The germline V gene has CDR1 MDHEN and CDR2 SYDVKM. The CDR3 covers 12 residues. In nucleotides, the CDR3 is TGTGCCAGCAGTTCCTCCGGAGATACGCAGTATTTT. It yields the protein CASSSSGDTQYF.